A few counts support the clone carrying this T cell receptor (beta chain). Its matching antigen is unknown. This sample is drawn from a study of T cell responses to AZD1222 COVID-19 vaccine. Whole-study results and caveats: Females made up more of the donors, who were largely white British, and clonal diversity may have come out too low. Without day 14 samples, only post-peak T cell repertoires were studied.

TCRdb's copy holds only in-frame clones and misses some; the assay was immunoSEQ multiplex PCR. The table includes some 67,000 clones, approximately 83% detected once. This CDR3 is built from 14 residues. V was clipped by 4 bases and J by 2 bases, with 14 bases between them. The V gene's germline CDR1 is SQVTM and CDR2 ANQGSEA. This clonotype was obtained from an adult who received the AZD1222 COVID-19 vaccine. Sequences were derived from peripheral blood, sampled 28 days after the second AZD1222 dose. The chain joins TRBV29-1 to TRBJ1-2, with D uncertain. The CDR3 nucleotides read TGCAGCGTTGCCAGCTGGACGGAGAACTATGGCTACACCTTC. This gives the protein CSVASWTENYGYTF.